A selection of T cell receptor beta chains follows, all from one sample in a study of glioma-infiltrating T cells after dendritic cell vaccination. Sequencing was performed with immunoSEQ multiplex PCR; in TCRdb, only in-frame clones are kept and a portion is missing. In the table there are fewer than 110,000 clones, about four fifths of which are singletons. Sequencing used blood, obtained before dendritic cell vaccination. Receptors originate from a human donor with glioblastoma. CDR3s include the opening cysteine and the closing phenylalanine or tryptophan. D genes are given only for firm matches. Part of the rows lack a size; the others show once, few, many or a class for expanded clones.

CDR3 protein: CASSFGVQRLLETQYF
CDR3 DNA: TGTGCCAGCAGCTTCGGGGTCCAGCGCCTATTAGAGACCCAGTACTTC
clone size: -
V gene: TRBV5-8
J gene: TRBJ2-5
D gene: -

CDR3 protein: CASSRGDYTGELFF
CDR3 DNA: TGTGCCAGCTCACGGGGCGACTACACCGGGGAGCTGTTTTTT
clone size: -
V gene: TRBV18
J gene: TRBJ2-2
D gene: -

CDR3 protein: CASSESGEAVAENNEQFF
CDR3 DNA: TGCGCCAGCAGTGAGTCGGGGGAGGCGGTGGCGGAGAACAATGAGCAGTTCTTC
clone size: -
V gene: TRBV10-2
J gene: TRBJ2-1
D gene: -

CDR3 protein: CAFKRDRVSTDTQYF
CDR3 DNA: TGTGCCTTCAAACGGGACAGGGTTTCCACAGATACGCAGTATTTT
clone size: once
V gene: TRBV30
J gene: TRBJ2-3
D gene: TRBD1

CDR3 protein: CASSLANRFYEQYF
CDR3 DNA: TGTGCCAGCAGCTTAGCGAATAGATTCTACGAGCAGTACTTC
clone size: -
V gene: TRBV7-9
J gene: TRBJ2-7
D gene: -

CDR3 protein: CASSIQGGNTEAFF
CDR3 DNA: TGTGCCAGCAGCATACAGGGGGGCAACACTGAAGCTTTCTTT
clone size: -
V gene: TRBV5-6
J gene: TRBJ1-1
D gene: TRBD1

CDR3 protein: CASSEHFETSSGANVLTF
CDR3 DNA: TGTGCCAGCAGTGAACACTTCGAAACGTCCTCTGGGGCCAACGTCCTGACTTTC
clone size: -
V gene: TRBV2
J gene: TRBJ2-6
D gene: -

CDR3 protein: CSASPTGLYGYTF
CDR3 DNA: TGCAGCGCCAGCCCAACGGGACTCTATGGCTACACCTTC
clone size: once
V gene: TRBV29-1
J gene: TRBJ1-2
D gene: -

CDR3 protein: CASSLAGGPVSYEQYF
CDR3 DNA: TGTGCCAGCAGCTTAGCGGGGGGGCCCGTCTCCTACGAGCAGTACTTC
clone size: -
V gene: TRBV11-3
J gene: TRBJ2-7
D gene: TRBD2

CDR3 protein: CASSLSGSWDNTIYF
CDR3 DNA: TGTGCCAGCAGCTTATCGGGGTCGTGGGATAACACCATATATTTT
clone size: -
V gene: TRBV7-9
J gene: TRBJ1-3
D gene: -

CDR3 protein: CAWSRDRVSTNEKLFF
CDR3 DNA: TGTGCCTGGAGCCGGGACAGGGTATCAACTAATGAAAAACTGTTTTTT
clone size: -
V gene: TRBV30
J gene: TRBJ1-4
D gene: TRBD1

CDR3 protein: CASSLGKGRGNTEAFF
CDR3 DNA: TGTGCCAGCAGCTTAGGGAAGGGTAGGGGGAACACTGAAGCTTTCTTT
clone size: -
V gene: TRBV11-2
J gene: TRBJ1-1
D gene: -

CDR3 protein: CASSQGSGGGEQFF
CDR3 DNA: TGTGCCAGCAGCCAAGGTAGCGGGGGTGGTGAGCAGTTCTTC
clone size: once
V gene: TRBV27
J gene: TRBJ2-1
D gene: TRBD2

CDR3 protein: CASGLPGGGSYNEQFF
CDR3 DNA: TGTGCTAGTGGACTCCCCGGGGGGGGCTCCTACAATGAGCAGTTCTTC
clone size: -
V gene: TRBV12-5
J gene: TRBJ2-1
D gene: TRBD2

CDR3 protein: CASSPGQGAHEQYF
CDR3 DNA: TGTGCCAGCAGCCCGGGACAGGGGGCCCACGAGCAGTACTTC
clone size: -
V gene: TRBV13
J gene: TRBJ2-7
D gene: TRBD1

CDR3 protein: CASRPGHSDSPLHF
CDR3 DNA: TGTGCCAGCAGGCCGGGACATTCGGATTCACCCCTCCACTTT
clone size: -
V gene: TRBV6-1
J gene: TRBJ1-6
D gene: -

CDR3 protein: CASSKGRTGGRGWANVLTF
CDR3 DNA: TGTGCCAGCAGCAAAGGAAGGACAGGGGGCCGAGGCTGGGCCAACGTCCTGACTTTC
clone size: -
V gene: TRBV21-1
J gene: TRBJ2-6
D gene: -

CDR3 protein: CASSVGWTSGGPSSYNEQFF
CDR3 DNA: TGTGCCAGCAGCGTAGGATGGACTAGCGGGGGGCCGAGCTCCTACAATGAGCAGTTCTTC
clone size: -
V gene: TRBV9
J gene: TRBJ2-1
D gene: TRBD2

CDR3 protein: CASRRTVAGEQYF
CDR3 DNA: TGTGCCAGCAGACGGACAGTCGCGGGCGAGCAGTACTTC
clone size: once
V gene: TRBV6-5
J gene: TRBJ2-7
D gene: -

CDR3 protein: CASSRKLAGRTDTQYF
CDR3 DNA: TGCGCCAGCAGCCGGAAACTAGCGGGGCGCACAGATACGCAGTATTTT
clone size: -
V gene: TRBV4-3
J gene: TRBJ2-3
D gene: TRBD2

CDR3 protein: CARSRTWIAYIAYEQYF
CDR3 DNA: TGTGCCAGAAGCCGTACGTGGATAGCGTACATAGCCTACGAGCAGTACTTC
clone size: -
V gene: TRBV7-5
J gene: TRBJ2-7
D gene: -

CDR3 protein: CASSEQPTGELFF
CDR3 DNA: TGTGCCAGCAGCGAACAGCCCACCGGGGAGCTGTTTTTT
clone size: -
V gene: TRBV7-2
J gene: TRBJ2-2
D gene: -

CDR3 protein: CASSIGGTGAYEQYF
CDR3 DNA: TGTGCCAGTAGTATAGGAGGCACAGGGGCGTACGAGCAGTACTTC
clone size: -
V gene: TRBV19
J gene: TRBJ2-7
D gene: TRBD1

CDR3 protein: CASSLRSRSYNEQFF
CDR3 DNA: TGTGCCAGCAGCTTACGTTCCCGCTCCTACAATGAGCAGTTCTTC
clone size: -
V gene: TRBV11-2
J gene: TRBJ2-1
D gene: -

CDR3 protein: CASSPSRGRGGLNEQFF
CDR3 DNA: TGTGCCAGCTCACCCTCACGTGGGCGGGGGGGCCTGAATGAGCAGTTCTTC
clone size: -
V gene: TRBV18
J gene: TRBJ2-1
D gene: TRBD2

CDR3 protein: CASGTGDAANYGYTF
CDR3 DNA: TGTGCCAGTGGTACAGGGGATGCGGCTAACTATGGCTACACCTTC
clone size: few
V gene: TRBV19
J gene: TRBJ1-2
D gene: TRBD1

CDR3 protein: CASSPHNQPQHF
CDR3 DNA: TGTGCCAGTAGTCCCCATAATCAGCCCCAGCATTTT
clone size: -
V gene: TRBV19
J gene: TRBJ1-5
D gene: -

CDR3 protein: CASSVVAGGPPGTQYF
CDR3 DNA: TGTGCCAGCAGCGTAGTGGCGGGGGGACCCCCAGGGACCCAGTACTTC
clone size: once
V gene: TRBV9
J gene: TRBJ2-5
D gene: TRBD2

CDR3 protein: CPNPQGESSYEQYF
CDR3 DNA: TGTCCCAACCCGCAGGGGGAGAGCTCCTACGAGCAGTACTTC
clone size: few
V gene: TRBV27
J gene: TRBJ2-7
D gene: TRBD1

CDR3 protein: CASSLALTSYTSFYEQYF
CDR3 DNA: TGTGCCAGCAGCTTAGCCCTGACTAGCTACACATCGTTTTACGAGCAGTACTTC
clone size: -
V gene: TRBV7-2
J gene: TRBJ2-7
D gene: TRBD2

CDR3 protein: CASSVSASGGALQETQYF
CDR3 DNA: TGTGCCAGCAGCGTTTCGGCTAGCGGGGGGGCCCTCCAAGAGACCCAGTACTTC
clone size: -
V gene: TRBV9
J gene: TRBJ2-5
D gene: TRBD2

CDR3 protein: CASSMDTTYGYTF
CDR3 DNA: TGTGCCAGTAGTATGGACACCACCTATGGCTACACCTTC
clone size: -
V gene: TRBV19
J gene: TRBJ1-2
D gene: -

CDR3 protein: CATGGAGGTDTQYF
CDR3 DNA: TGTGCCACCGGTGGGGCAGGGGGGACAGATACGCAGTATTTT
clone size: few
V gene: TRBV7-2
J gene: TRBJ2-3
D gene: -

CDR3 protein: CASRGLAGGDNEQFF
CDR3 DNA: TGCGCCAGCAGGGGGCTAGCGGGGGGGGACAATGAGCAGTTCTTC
clone size: -
V gene: TRBV10-2
J gene: TRBJ2-1
D gene: TRBD2

CDR3 protein: CASSLGRAAGNTIYF
CDR3 DNA: TGTGCTAGCAGCTTGGGCAGGGCTGCTGGAAACACCATATATTTT
clone size: -
V gene: TRBV7-7
J gene: TRBJ1-3
D gene: -

CDR3 protein: CSVDFMDQGLDNGGYTF
CDR3 DNA: TGCAGCGTTGATTTCATGGACCAGGGCCTGGATAATGGTGGCTACACCTTC
clone size: -
V gene: TRBV29-1
J gene: TRBJ1-2
D gene: -

CDR3 protein: CASSVSSGAGWGTGELFF
CDR3 DNA: TGTGCCAGCAGCGTGTCAAGTGGCGCAGGGTGGGGCACCGGGGAGCTGTTTTTT
clone size: -
V gene: TRBV11-2
J gene: TRBJ2-2
D gene: -

CDR3 protein: CASSFDQRGRPGANVLTF
CDR3 DNA: TGTGCCAGCAGCTTTGACCAAAGAGGGAGACCTGGGGCCAACGTCCTGACTTTC
clone size: -
V gene: TRBV7-3
J gene: TRBJ2-6
D gene: -

CDR3 protein: CASSLSSGQGNEQYF
CDR3 DNA: TGTGCCAGCAGTTTATCTTCGGGACAGGGGAACGAGCAGTACTTC
clone size: -
V gene: TRBV27
J gene: TRBJ2-7
D gene: TRBD1

CDR3 protein: CASSIGQDTQYF
CDR3 DNA: TGTGCCAGTAGTATAGGGCAAGATACGCAGTATTTT
clone size: -
V gene: TRBV19
J gene: TRBJ2-3
D gene: -

CDR3 protein: CASSLSASGGAQYF
CDR3 DNA: TGTGCCAGCAGCTTATCGGCTAGCGGGGGAGCCCAGTACTTC
clone size: -
V gene: TRBV7-3
J gene: TRBJ2-5
D gene: TRBD2

CDR3 protein: CASSSPGYYEQYF
CDR3 DNA: TGTGCCAGCAGCTCCCCAGGGTACTACGAGCAGTACTTC
clone size: -
V gene: TRBV5-6
J gene: TRBJ2-7
D gene: -

CDR3 protein: CALYVKAGGMDTQYF
CDR3 DNA: TGTGCCCTCTACGTTAAAGCGGGGGGCATGGATACGCAGTATTTT
clone size: -
V gene: TRBV2
J gene: TRBJ2-3
D gene: TRBD2

CDR3 protein: CASSVNFGAAITNYGYTF
CDR3 DNA: TGTGCCAGCAGTGTTAATTTTGGGGCAGCAATTACAAACTATGGCTACACCTTC
clone size: -
V gene: TRBV6-1
J gene: TRBJ1-2
D gene: -

CDR3 protein: CASTETSPPRGAWQPQHF
CDR3 DNA: TGTGCCAGCACCGAAACCTCCCCCCCCAGGGGCGCCTGGCAGCCCCAGCATTTT
clone size: -
V gene: TRBV7-8
J gene: TRBJ1-5
D gene: -

CDR3 protein: CASSIPGGSSYNSPLHF
CDR3 DNA: TGTGCCAGTAGTATTCCAGGTGGAAGCTCCTATAATTCACCCCTCCACTTT
clone size: -
V gene: TRBV19
J gene: TRBJ1-6
D gene: -

CDR3 protein: CASSLLAGGEDTQYF
CDR3 DNA: TGTGCCAGCAGTTTGCTAGCGGGGGGGGAAGATACGCAGTATTTT
clone size: -
V gene: TRBV27
J gene: TRBJ2-3
D gene: TRBD2

CDR3 protein: CASSQGARTPIYF
CDR3 DNA: TGCGCCAGCAGCCAGGGGGCCCGGACGCCCATATATTTT
clone size: few
V gene: TRBV4-3
J gene: TRBJ1-3
D gene: -

CDR3 protein: CASSLDQGADYGYTF
CDR3 DNA: TGTGCCAGCAGCTTAGACCAGGGGGCGGACTATGGCTACACCTTC
clone size: -
V gene: TRBV11-2
J gene: TRBJ1-2
D gene: TRBD1

CDR3 protein: CAWTPGENSPLHF
CDR3 DNA: TGTGCCTGGACCCCAGGGGAGAATTCACCCCTCCACTTT
clone size: once
V gene: TRBV30
J gene: TRBJ1-6
D gene: -

CDR3 protein: CSVEDVAGGTIYGYTF
CDR3 DNA: TGCAGCGTTGAAGATGTGGCAGGGGGTACTATCTATGGCTACACCTTC
clone size: -
V gene: TRBV29-1
J gene: TRBJ1-2
D gene: TRBD1

CDR3 protein: CASSLTASGANVLTF
CDR3 DNA: TGTGCCAGCAGCCTCACTGCCTCTGGGGCCAACGTCCTGACTTTC
clone size: -
V gene: TRBV7-9
J gene: TRBJ2-6
D gene: -

CDR3 protein: CASSEGQGPEKLFF
CDR3 DNA: TGTGCCAGCAGCGAGGGACAGGGGCCTGAGAAACTGTTTTTT
clone size: few
V gene: TRBV5-4
J gene: TRBJ1-4
D gene: TRBD1

CDR3 protein: CASSLMGGSYEQYF
CDR3 DNA: TGTGCCAGCAGCTTGATGGGGGGCTCCTACGAGCAGTACTTC
clone size: -
V gene: TRBV5-6
J gene: TRBJ2-7
D gene: -

CDR3 protein: CASSLEPGGNTEAFF
CDR3 DNA: TGTGCCAGCAGCTTAGAACCAGGGGGCAACACTGAAGCTTTCTTT
clone size: -
V gene: TRBV7-2
J gene: TRBJ1-1
D gene: TRBD1

CDR3 protein: CASSGGQETQYF
CDR3 DNA: TGCGCCAGTTCGGGGGGCCAAGAGACCCAGTACTTC
clone size: few
V gene: TRBV10-1
J gene: TRBJ2-5
D gene: TRBD2

CDR3 protein: CASSLVLAGVGDTQYF
CDR3 DNA: TGCGCCAGCAGCTTGGTACTAGCGGGGGTGGGAGATACGCAGTATTTT
clone size: few
V gene: TRBV5-1
J gene: TRBJ2-3
D gene: TRBD2

CDR3 protein: CATKNSLNYGYTF
CDR3 DNA: TGTGCCACCAAGAACAGTCTGAACTATGGCTACACCTTC
clone size: -
V gene: TRBV15
J gene: TRBJ1-2
D gene: -